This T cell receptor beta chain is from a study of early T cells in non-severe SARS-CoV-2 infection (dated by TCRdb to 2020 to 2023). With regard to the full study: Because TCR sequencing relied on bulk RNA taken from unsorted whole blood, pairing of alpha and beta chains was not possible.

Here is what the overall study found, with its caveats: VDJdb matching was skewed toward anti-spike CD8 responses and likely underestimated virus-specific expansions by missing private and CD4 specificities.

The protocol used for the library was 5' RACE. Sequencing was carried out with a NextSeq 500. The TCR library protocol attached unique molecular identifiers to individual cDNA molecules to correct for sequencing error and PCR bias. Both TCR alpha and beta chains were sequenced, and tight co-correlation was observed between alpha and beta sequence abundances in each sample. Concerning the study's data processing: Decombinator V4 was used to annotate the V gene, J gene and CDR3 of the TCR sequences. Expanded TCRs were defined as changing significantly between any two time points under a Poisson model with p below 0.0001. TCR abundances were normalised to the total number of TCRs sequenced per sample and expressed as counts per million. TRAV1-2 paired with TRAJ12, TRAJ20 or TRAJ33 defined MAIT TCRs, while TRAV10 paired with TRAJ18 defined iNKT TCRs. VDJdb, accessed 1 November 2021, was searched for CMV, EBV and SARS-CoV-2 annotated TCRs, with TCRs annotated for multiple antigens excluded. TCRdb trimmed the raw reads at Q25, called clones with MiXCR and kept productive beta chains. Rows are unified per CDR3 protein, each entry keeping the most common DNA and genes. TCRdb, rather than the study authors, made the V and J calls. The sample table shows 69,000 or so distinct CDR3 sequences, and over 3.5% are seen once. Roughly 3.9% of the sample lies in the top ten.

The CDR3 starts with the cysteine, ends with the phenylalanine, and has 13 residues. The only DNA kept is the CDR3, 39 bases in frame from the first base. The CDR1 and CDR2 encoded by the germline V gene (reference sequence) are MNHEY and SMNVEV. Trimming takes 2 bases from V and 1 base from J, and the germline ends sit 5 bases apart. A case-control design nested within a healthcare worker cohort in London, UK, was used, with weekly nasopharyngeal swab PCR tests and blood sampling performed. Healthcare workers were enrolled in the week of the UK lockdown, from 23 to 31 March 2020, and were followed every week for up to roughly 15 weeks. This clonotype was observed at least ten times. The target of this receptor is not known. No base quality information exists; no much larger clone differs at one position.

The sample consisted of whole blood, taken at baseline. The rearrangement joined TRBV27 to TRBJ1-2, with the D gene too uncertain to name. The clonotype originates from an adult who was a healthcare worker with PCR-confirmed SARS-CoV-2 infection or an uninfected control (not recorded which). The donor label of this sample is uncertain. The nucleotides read TGTGCCAGCAGTTTAACGTATAACTATGGCTACACCTTC. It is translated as CASSLTYNYGYTF.